This TCR beta chain was recovered during a study of cytomegalovirus exposure and HLA in healthy donors. Only in-frame clones appear in the TCRdb table, and some are missing; sequencing was by immunoSEQ multiplex PCR. The sample lists 75,000 to 85,000 clones, approximately 91% occurring once. The V segment lost 3 bases and the J segment 2 bases; nucleotides outside the gene matches: 5. CDR1 and CDR2 (germline): SGHNT, YYREEE (reference sequence). This CDR3 comprises 16 residues. Sequencing input: PBMCs. This rearrangement joins TRBV5-4 to TRBJ2-3, with 11 positions matching TRBD1. The TCR was taken from a man in his thirties or forties in good health and CMV-seronegative. CDR3 loop: CASSSGQGGFTDTQYF. The CDR3 DNA reads TGTGCCAGCAGCTCGGGACAGGGGGGATTCACAGATACGCAGTATTTT.